This T cell receptor beta chain is drawn from a study of shared clonotypes between healthy human individuals. Findings of the study overall: Naive CD4 clonotype sharing across a few donors was approximately 5%.

The CDR3 is 13 amino acids. Between the trimmed V and J ends, which lost 5 bases and 7 bases, there was a span of 14 bases. Germline V gene sequence: CDR1 MRHNA, CDR2 SNTAGT. In the source study's methods: Junction-only sequences produced by ImmunoSEQ had no quality scores, so filtering differed. Assay used: immunoSEQ multiplex PCR; TCRdb lists only in-frame clones, some missing. That table is the source of V, J and clone size, and D and trimming were worked out from the DNA. The sample contains about 680,000 clones, about 74% of which appear only once. Concerning this clone: Its antigen is not known.

The sequenced sample was memory CD4+ T cells sorted from blood. Sample subset: CD45RA-negative fraction. The source is a woman in her 30s in good health. The V call is TRBV6-4, the J call TRBJ2-5, with D maybe TRBD2 (5 bases). DNA of the CDR3: TGTGCCAGCAGTCGGGATACGGGGTTGACCCAGTACTTC. Translation gives CASSRDTGLTQYF.